This T cell receptor beta chain was recovered during a study of cytomegalovirus exposure and HLA in healthy donors. The PCR contained 60 Vbeta and 13 Jbeta primers. The data were produced by immunoSEQ multiplex PCR, yet TCRdb's version contains in-frame clones alone and is incomplete. This table has 90,000 or so clones, roughly 71% appearing once. General study points: Under in vitro conditions, a few CMV-associated chains were confirmed as specific for CMV antigens. Per a prior analysis, the majority of TCR beta V segments were productive roughly 90% or roughly 30% of the time.

V was pared by 2 bases and J by 5 bases, with 16 bases between. Germline-derived CDR1 and CDR2 are MNHNS and SASEGT. This CDR3 has 16 amino acids. Concerning this clone itself: The antigen is not known.

J is TRBJ1-5 and V is TRBV6-1, with D perhaps matching TRBD1 (6 bases). The TCR was taken from a man aged 45-65 years in good health and CMV-seronegative. The sequencing sample was made of PBMCs. The CDR3 loop reads CASSERRGGHDQPQHF. For the CDR3, the DNA is TGTGCCAGCAGTGAAAGGAGAGGGGGTCATGATCAGCCCCAGCATTTT.